Shown below are 7 T cell receptor beta chains from a single sample sequenced in a study of blood T cell repertoires in COVID-19. Data came from immunoSEQ multiplex PCR; TCRdb stores just in-frame clones and leaves some out. The sample yields tens of thousands of clones, approximately 85% seen once. Sequencing used peripheral blood. The source is a human donor in a cohort sampled during active COVID-19.

The chain is built from TRBV5-5 and TRBJ2-7; the D gene is possibly TRBD1 (6 bases). The V end was cut by 4 bases, the J end by 3 bases, with 20 bases between. The germline gives CDR1 SGHKS, CDR2 YYEKEE (reference sequence). This CDR3 has 16 amino acids. The CDR3 loop reads CASSPHRARGIYEQYF. The CDR3 coding sequence is TGTGCCAGCAGCCCCCACAGGGCCCGAGGCATCTACGAGCAGTACTTC.

CDR3 sequence (DNA): TGTGCCAGCAGTTACAGGGAGGTGCAGCCCCAGCATTTT. Translated, it gives CASSYREVQPQHF. V usage is TRBV6-6 and J usage is TRBJ1-5; D gene uncertain. This CDR3 contains 13 residues. Germline loops: CDR1 MNHNY, CDR2 SVGAGI (reference sequence). The V end was cut by 2 bases, the J end by 7 bases, with 9 bases between.

The V call is TRBV2, the J call TRBJ2-4; D is possibly TRBD1 (5 bases). The CDR3 runs to 14 residues. Trimming removed 4 bases from V and 3 bases from J, with 10 bases in between. Germline V lookup: CDR1 SNHLY, CDR2 FYNNEI. CDR3 in amino acids: CASSGREVKNIQYF. In nucleotides, the CDR3 is TGTGCCAGCAGTGGCAGGGAAGTCAAAAACATTCAGTACTTC. The whole variable domain, filled in from reference TRBV2 and TRBJ2-4, reads EPEVTQTPSHQVTQMGQEVILRCVPISNHLYFYWYRQILGQKVEFLVSFYNNEISEKSEIFDDQFSVERPDGSNFTLKIRSTKLEDSAMYFCASSGREVKNIQYFGAGTRLSVL.

This chain connects TRBV5-1 to TRBJ2-4; 8 bases match TRBD1. The germline V gene has CDR1 SGHRS and CDR2 YFSETQ. This CDR3 region has 15 residues. The trim removed 4 bases at V and 0 bases at J, leaving 3 bases unmatched. Here the CDR3 DNA reads TGCGCCAGCAGCCCCGGACAGGGAGCCAAAAACATTCAGTACTTC. Its protein product is CASSPGQGAKNIQYF.

The chain has TRBV7-3 and TRBJ2-1; 9 bases are shared with TRBD1. The CDR3 loop spans 18 amino acids. The V gene's germline CDR1 is SGHTA and CDR2 FQGTGA. J lost 0 bases, V lost 5 bases, and 11 bases had no gene match. CDR3 sequence reads: CASSPGQGDRSSYNEQFF. CDR3 nucleotide sequence: TGTGCCAGCAGCCCGGGACAGGGTGATCGTAGCTCCTACAATGAGCAGTTCTTC. Full variable domain (outside the CDR3, taken from reference TRBV7-3 and TRBJ2-1): GAGVSQTPSNKVTEKGKYVELRCDPISGHTALYWYRQSLGQGPEFLIYFQGTGAADDSGLPNDRFFAVRPEGSVSTLKIQRTERGDSAVYLCASSPGQGDRSSYNEQFFGPGTRLTVL.

This rearrangement joins TRBV5-1 to TRBJ2-3; 15 nucleotides match TRBD2. The length of the CDR3 is 16 residues. Germline V gives CDR1 SGHRS, CDR2 YFSETQ. The trim removed 4 bases at V and 5 bases at J, leaving 5 bases unmatched. CDR3 DNA sequence: TGCGCCAGCAGCCCTTGGACTAGCGGGAGGGGAGATACGCAGTATTTT. The encoded protein is CASSPWTSGRGDTQYF.

The V gene is TRBV18, the J gene TRBJ1-5; D uncertain. V was pared by 6 bases and J by 4 bases, with 13 bases between. The germline CDR1 and CDR2 sequences are KGHSH and LQKENI. The CDR3 loop spans 14 amino acids. In DNA form, the CDR3 reads TGTGCCAGCTCCCAGGCCGGAGGGAATCAGCCCCAGCATTTT. It yields the protein CASSQAGGNQPQHF.